This note documents a single T cell receptor beta chain sequence. What it binds is not known. V lost 10 bases, J lost 5 bases, and 15 bases lay in between. CDR1 and CDR2 (germline): ENHRY, SYGVKD. The CDR3 has 13 amino acids. This specimen comes from a study of response to subunit inactivated influenza vaccine. Study results and limitations: Seasonal influenza vaccination, on each occasion, was suggested by the authors to recruit few new T cells.

MiXCR was run by TCRdb on the RT-PCR reads, yielding one entry per CDR3 protein. This sample carries about 650,000 distinct CDR3 sequences, more than 15% of them seen once, and the ten largest clones take 9.5% to 13%. Here the sequenced sample was PBMCs from blood, taken 11 to 12 days after vaccination. The genes are TRBV10-3 and TRBJ2-1; D is possibly TRBD1 or TRBD2 (5 bases each). This receptor was taken from a man between 50 and 59 years old who received an inactivated influenza vaccine. The CDR3 DNA is TGTGCCAACCGGGACGGAACTCACAATGAGCAGTTCTTC. Translated: CANRDGTHNEQFF.